This T cell receptor beta chain was identified in a study of cytomegalovirus exposure and HLA in healthy donors. The PCR ran on 60 Vbeta and 13 Jbeta primers. Profiling relied on immunoSEQ multiplex PCR, and the TCRdb table lists in-frame clones only, not all of them. The table records around 140,000 clones, roughly four fifths of them present only once. This CDR3 comprises 16 residues. The trim removed 3 bases at V and 0 bases at J, leaving 5 bases unmatched. CDR1 and CDR2 from the germline V gene are SGHKS and YYEKEE (reference sequence). The sequence was obtained from a man aged 25 to 40 in good health and CMV-seropositive. This chain links TRBV5-5 with TRBJ2-5; 10 nucleotides align to TRBD2. The sample consisted of PBMCs. The CDR3 nucleotides read TGTGCCAGCAGCTCATTAGCGGGAGGCGACCAAGAGACCCAGTACTTC. This sequence encodes CASSSLAGGDQETQYF.